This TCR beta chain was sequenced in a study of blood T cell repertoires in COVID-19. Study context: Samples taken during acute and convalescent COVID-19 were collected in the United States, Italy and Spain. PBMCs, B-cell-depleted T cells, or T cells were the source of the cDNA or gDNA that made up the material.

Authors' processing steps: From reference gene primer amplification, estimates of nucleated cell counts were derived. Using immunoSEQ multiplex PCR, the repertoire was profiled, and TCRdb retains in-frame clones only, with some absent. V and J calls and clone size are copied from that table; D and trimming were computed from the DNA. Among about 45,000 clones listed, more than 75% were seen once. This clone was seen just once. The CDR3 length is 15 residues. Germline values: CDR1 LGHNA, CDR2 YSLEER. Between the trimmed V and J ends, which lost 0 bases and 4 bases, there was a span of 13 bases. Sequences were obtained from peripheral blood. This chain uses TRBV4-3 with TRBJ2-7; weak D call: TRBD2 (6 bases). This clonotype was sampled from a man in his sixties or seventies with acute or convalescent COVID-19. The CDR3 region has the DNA TGCGCCAGCAGCCAAGATCGGGTAGGGAGGTACGAGCAGTACTTC. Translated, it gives CASSQDRVGRYEQYF.